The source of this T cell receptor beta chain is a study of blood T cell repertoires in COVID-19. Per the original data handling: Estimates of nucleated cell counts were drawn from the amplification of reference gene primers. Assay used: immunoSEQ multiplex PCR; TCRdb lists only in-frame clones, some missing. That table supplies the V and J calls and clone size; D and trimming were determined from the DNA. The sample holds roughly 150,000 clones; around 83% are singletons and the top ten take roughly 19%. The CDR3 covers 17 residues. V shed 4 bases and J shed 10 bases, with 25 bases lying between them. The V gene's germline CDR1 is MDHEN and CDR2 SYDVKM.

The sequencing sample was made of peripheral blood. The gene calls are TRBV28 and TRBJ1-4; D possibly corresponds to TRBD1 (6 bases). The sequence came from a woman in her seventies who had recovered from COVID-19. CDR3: CASSSQGTSTSRGKLFF. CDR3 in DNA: TGTGCCAGCAGTTCGCAGGGGACCTCAACCAGCCGGGGAAAACTGTTTTTT. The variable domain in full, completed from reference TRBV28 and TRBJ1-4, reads DVKVTQSSRYLVKRTGEKVFLECVQDMDHENMFWYRQDPGLGLRLIYFSYDVKMKEKGDIPEGYSVSREKKERFSLILESASTNQTSMYLCASSSQGTSTSRGKLFFGSGTQLSVL.